Shown below are 21 T cell receptor beta chains from a single sample sequenced in a study of shared clonotypes between healthy human individuals. Data came from immunoSEQ multiplex PCR; TCRdb stores just in-frame clones and leaves some out. The table lists about 1.1 million clones, around 78% of them singletons. Sample: memory CD4+ T cells from PBMCs. Subset in this sample: CD45RA-negative fraction. These receptor sequences come from a man aged 18 to 30 in good health. Some clones in this sample may be carry-over from other donors' samples.

This clone was recorded many times. The CDR3 spells CASSLANQPQHF. CDR3 in DNA: TGTGCCAGCAGCTTAGCGAATCAGCCCCAGCATTTT. The V gene is TRBV7-6, the J gene TRBJ1-5; D unresolved. Germline V lookup: CDR1 SGHVS, CDR2 FNYEAQ. Trimming took off 0 bases at V and 4 bases at J, with 1 base between the two ends. The CDR3 sequence is 12 residues long.

This sequence joins TRBV11-2 and TRBJ2-3, with TRBD2 matching over 8 bases. The length of the CDR3 is 17 residues. Germline CDR1 SGHAT, CDR2 FQNNGV. After removal of 2 bases from V and 0 bases from J, the junction contained 7 bases not matched to a gene. The CDR3 loop reads CASSLLGRVSSTDTQYF. CDR3 nucleotide sequence: TGTGCCAGCAGCTTACTCGGGAGGGTTTCTAGCACAGATACGCAGTATTTT.

The CDR3 DNA reads TGTGCCAGTAGTGGGCAGGGGGCGCGAGGCTACACCTTC. Translating it yields CASSGQGARGYTF. The V and J genes are TRBV19 and TRBJ1-2; 8 bases align to TRBD1. V gave up 5 bases and J gave up 8 bases; unmatched junction bases: 7. The CDR3 is 13 amino acids. Germline assignment: CDR1 LNHDA and CDR2 SQIVND (reference sequence).

The chain has TRBV18 and TRBJ2-7; the match to TRBD2 covers 8 bases. CDR3 length equals 15 residues. The germline gives CDR1 KGHSH, CDR2 LQKENI. After removal of 5 bases from V and 1 base from J, the junction contained 7 bases not matched to a gene. CDR3: CASSKSGSSSYEQYF. The CDR3 DNA reads TGTGCCAGCTCAAAGAGCGGGAGTTCGTCCTACGAGCAGTACTTC.

This clone has only one observation. This chain joins TRBV30 and TRBJ2-1, with D tentatively TRBD2 (5 bases). Germline V gene sequence: CDR1 GTSNPN, CDR2 SVGIG (reference sequence). V lost 1 base to trimming and J lost 4 bases, with 8 bases between them. The CDR3 loop spans 13 amino acids. CDR3 sequence reads: CAWSGGLYNEQFF. DNA of the CDR3: TGTGCCTGGAGTGGCGGGTTGTACAATGAGCAGTTCTTC.

This clone was seen just once. The rearrangement joins TRBV15 to TRBJ2-4; 9 bases align to TRBD2. Germline V gene lookup returns CDR1 LNHNV and CDR2 YYDKDF (reference sequence). This CDR3 is 16 amino acids long. V lost 1 base, J lost 15 bases, and 16 bases stayed unmatched. CDR3: CATSRGVLREGSVPYF. CDR3 in DNA: TGTGCCACCAGCAGAGGAGTCTTGCGGGAGGGTAGCGTCCCGTACTTC.

V is TRBV28 and J is TRBJ2-1; 9 bases match TRBD1. This CDR3 contains 18 residues. Germline V gene lookup returns CDR1 MDHEN and CDR2 SYDVKM. V was clipped by 7 bases and J by 0 bases; unmatched bases: 13. In DNA, the CDR3 is TGTGCCAGCAACACGGGACAGGGCCGCCCAAGCTCCTACAATGAGCAGTTCTTC. It specifies CASNTGQGRPSSYNEQFF.

This clone was counted ten times or more. The rearrangement joins TRBV6-5 to TRBJ2-3; the D is unclear. The CDR3 loop spans 14 amino acids. CDR1 MNHEY and CDR2 SVGAGI come from the germline V gene. V was pared by 3 bases and J by 0 bases, with 7 bases between. The CDR3 reads CASSYRASTDTQYF. The CDR3 DNA is TGTGCCAGCAGTTATCGTGCTAGCACAGATACGCAGTATTTT.

The genes are TRBV5-1 and TRBJ1-4, with D possibly TRBD1 on 5 matching bases. The germline CDR1 and CDR2 sequences are SGHRS and YFSETQ. This CDR3 is built from 17 residues. V was clipped by 4 bases and J by 0 bases, with 16 bases between them. The CDR3 region is CASSPGYKATTNEKLFF. The DNA for the CDR3 is TGCGCCAGCAGCCCAGGGTACAAAGCGACAACTAATGAAAAACTGTTTTTT. Using reference TRBV5-1 and TRBJ1-4 for the parts outside the CDR3, the full variable domain is KAGVTQTPRYLIKTRGQQVTLSCSPISGHRSVSWYQQTPGQGLQFLFEYFSETQRNKGNFPGRFSGRQFSNSRSEMNVSTLELGDSALYLCASSPGYKATTNEKLFFGSGTQLSVL.

This chain connects TRBV19 to TRBJ1-5; D uncertain. CDR1 and CDR2 from the germline V gene are LNHDA and SQIVND (reference sequence). This CDR3 region has 15 residues. Trimming cost V 2 bases and J 0 bases, with 8 bases left between them. The CDR3 here is CASSILSGSNQPQHF. CDR3 in DNA: TGTGCCAGTAGTATACTGTCGGGTAGCAATCAGCCCCAGCATTTT.

The V gene is TRBV15, the J gene TRBJ1-2; possibly TRBD1 for D (5 bases). V was shortened by 5 bases and J by 7 bases, with 17 bases between the two germline ends. The length of the CDR3 is 14 residues. Germline V gene sequence: CDR1 LNHNV, CDR2 YYDKDF (reference sequence). Here the CDR3 reads CATSGQTGSGGYTF. Written as DNA, the CDR3 is TGTGCCACCAGCGGACAAACGGGGAGCGGTGGCTACACCTTC. Full variable domain (remainder filled in from reference TRBV15 and TRBJ1-2): DAMVIQNPRYQVTQFGKPVTLSCSQTLNHNVMYWYQQKSSQAPKLLFHYYDKDFNNEADTPDNFQSRRPNTSFCFLDIRSPGLGDTAMYLCATSGQTGSGGYTFGSGTRLTVV.

The genes are TRBV13 and TRBJ2-5; 7 positions match TRBD1. The CDR3 is made up of 15 amino acids. The V gene's germline CDR1 is PRHDT and CDR2 FYEKMQ (reference sequence). The trim removed 0 bases at V and 5 bases at J, leaving 6 bases unmatched. This CDR3 is CASSLGIGRGETQYF. The CDR3, as DNA: TGTGCCAGCAGCTTAGGCATTGGCAGGGGGGAGACCCAGTACTTC.

This clone was detected once. This chain joins TRBV18 and TRBJ2-3, with TRBD1 as a possible D gene (5 bases). The CDR3 covers 14 residues. V lost 6 bases to trimming and J lost 3 bases, with 13 bases between them. Germline CDR1 and CDR2: KGHSH and LQKENI. The CDR3 reads CASSPIGETDTQYF. The CDR3 DNA reads TGTGCCAGCTCCCCCATAGGGGAAACAGATACGCAGTATTTT.

The V gene is TRBV5-6, the J gene TRBJ2-7; 7 bases agree with TRBD2. The trim removed 7 bases at V and 0 bases at J, leaving 16 bases unmatched. The CDR3 totals 17 residues. CDR1 and CDR2 (germline): SGHDT, YYEEEE. The CDR3, as DNA: TGTGCCAGCGGACCTGGAGGACCGGGAGGCCGCTCCTACGAGCAGTACTTC. It yields the protein CASGPGGPGGRSYEQYF.

The V and J genes are TRBV29-1 and TRBJ2-7, with no clear D. Trimming took 2 bases from V and 5 from J, leaving 7 bases between them. Germline lookup yields CDR1 SQVTM and CDR2 ANQGSEA. This CDR3 comprises 11 residues. CDR3 region: CSVETNHEQYF. CDR3 in DNA: TGCAGCGTTGAAACGAACCACGAGCAGTACTTC.

This rearrangement joins TRBV4-1 to TRBJ1-4; D remains unclear. Between the trimmed V and J ends, which lost 8 bases and 3 bases, there was a span of 16 bases. The CDR3 contains 15 residues. Germline V gene lookup returns CDR1 MGHRA and CDR2 YSYEKL. CDR3 sequence reads: CASRSGGVPNEKLFF. The CDR3 DNA reads as TGCGCCAGCCGGTCCGGTGGGGTGCCTAATGAAAAACTGTTTTTT.

The rearrangement joins TRBV10-3 to TRBJ1-3; 8 bases align to TRBD1. This CDR3 is 13 amino acids long. V was pared by 7 bases and J by 4 bases, with 3 bases of the junction left unmatched. Germline assignment: CDR1 ENHRY and CDR2 SYGVKD. The CDR3 nucleotides are TGTGCCATCAATGGGGACAGGGGAAACACCATATATTTT. It yields the protein CAINGDRGNTIYF.

This clone was detected once. The chain combines TRBV5-1 with TRBJ2-1; the match to TRBD1 covers 7 bases. The CDR3 is 15 amino acids. J gave up 5 bases and V 2 bases, and 7 bases lay outside the gene matches. Per germline, CDR1 SGHRS and CDR2 YFSETQ. The CDR3 loop is CASSLRDSVDNEQFF. The CDR3 nucleotides are TGCGCCAGCAGCTTACGGGACAGTGTAGACAATGAGCAGTTCTTC.

The V gene is TRBV30, the J gene TRBJ1-2, with unresolved D. Trimming took 8 bases from V and 2 from J, leaving 12 bases between them. The length of the CDR3 is 12 residues. Germline-derived CDR1 and CDR2 are GTSNPN and SVGIG (reference sequence). The CDR3 sequence: CALEKANYGYTF. The DNA of the CDR3 is TGTGCCCTGGAAAAGGCAAACTATGGCTACACCTTC.

V and J are TRBV6-6 and TRBJ1-5; D gene ambiguous. Trimming took 6 bases from V and 3 from J, leaving 9 bases between them. Germline assignment: CDR1 MNHNY and CDR2 SVGAGI (reference sequence). The CDR3 is 13 amino acids. The CDR3 nucleotides read TGTGCCAGCAGAGACGGATCCAATCAGCCCCAGCATTTT. This gives the protein CASRDGSNQPQHF.

This clone was seen a few times. This may arise from a read error, as a much more abundant clone is one base away. The sample has other DNA sequences that encode this CDR3 too. The V and J genes are TRBV5-1 and TRBJ2-7; no clear D. V gave up 3 bases and J gave up 0 bases, with 1 base separating them. This CDR3 is 11 amino acids long. Germline lookup yields CDR1 SGHRS and CDR2 YFSETQ. The CDR3 DNA reads as TGCGCCAGCAGCTCCTCCTACGAGCAGTACTTC. It translates to CASSSSYEQYF.